This T cell receptor (beta chain) was sequenced during a study of control samples from healthy donors and cancer patients. TCRdb's table, derived via immunoSEQ multiplex PCR, lists solely in-frame clones and lacks some. This sample yields fewer than 150,000 clones, of which roughly nine tenths are seen a single time; approximately 7.8% belongs to the top ten. The V gene's germline CDR1 is MDHEN and CDR2 SYDVKM. V was shortened by 6 bases and J by 7 bases, with 6 bases between the two germline ends. The CDR3 covers 11 residues. This chain connects TRBV28 to TRBJ2-2; D is unresolved. Sequenced input: blood. The clonotype originates from a woman aged 18 to 35 in good health. DNA of the CDR3: TGTGCCAGCAGGGTTAGCGGGGAGCTGTTTTTT. Amino acid sequence: CASRVSGELFF.